The next 11 T cell receptor beta chains were all read from a single sample in a study of breast tumors, draining lymph nodes, adjacent tissues. Breast cancer patients provided tissue from their axillary draining lymph nodes. TCRdb itself ran the multiplex PCR reads through MiXCR, one entry per CDR3 protein. The sample contains about 89,000 distinct CDR3 sequences, approximately 30% of which appear only once. Specimen: axillary lymph node tissue. The receptor set was obtained from a female donor with breast cancer. Some clones in this sample may be carry-over from other donors' samples.

This clonotype came up many times. The chain employs TRBV5-8 and TRBJ2-5; D remains unclear. V gave up 0 bases and J gave up 1 base, with 10 bases separating them. This CDR3 has 15 amino acids. In germline, CDR1 is SGHTS, CDR2 YDEGEE. The CDR3 DNA reads TGTGCCAGCAGCTTGGCCGTTCAGATCCAAGAGACCCAGTACTTC. Translation gives CASSLAVQIQETQYF.

This clonotype was detected a few times. The CDR3 nucleotides read TGTGCCAGCGGAAAGGGTCGGGAAACTGAAGCTTTCTTT. Its protein is CASGKGRETEAFF. The V and J genes are TRBV2 and TRBJ1-1, with D uncertain. Germline assignment: CDR1 SNHLY and CDR2 FYNNEI. This CDR3 has 13 residues. The V and J ends lost 8 bases and 5 bases respectively, with 15 bases between them.

This clonotype has ten or more counts. The V call is TRBV7-9, the J call TRBJ2-2; 7 bases align to TRBD2. The germline gives CDR1 SEHNR, CDR2 FQNEAQ (reference sequence). V shed 6 bases and J 0 bases; nucleotides not matched to a gene: 7. The CDR3 consists of 16 residues. In DNA, the CDR3 is TGTGCCAGCAGATCCCTAAGCGGGACGAACACCGGGGAGCTGTTTTTT. It encodes CASRSLSGTNTGELFF.

This chain links TRBV7-9 with TRBJ2-3, with a possible D match to TRBD2 (5 bases). Trimming shortened V by 5 bases and J by 4 bases, and 16 bases separated the two germline ends. CDR1 and CDR2 from the germline V gene are SEHNR and FQNEAQ (reference sequence). CDR3 length: 15 residues. The CDR3, as DNA: TGTGCCAGCAGCCAAGATGTGCGGGCGGCAGATACGCAGTATTTT. Translated: CASSQDVRAADTQYF.

To note about this clonotype: This may be a read error: a much more frequent sequence differs by one nucleotide. The rearrangement uses TRBV20-1 and TRBJ2-3; TRBD1 matches 12 bases. Trimming at V came to 0 bases and at J to 2 bases, leaving 12 bases not matched to a gene. CDR3 length: 19 amino acids. Germline CDR1 and CDR2: DFQATT and SNEGSKA (reference sequence). CDR3 residues: CSARDLGQGAGRHTDTQYF. Written as DNA, the CDR3 is TGCAGTGCTAGAGATCTGGGACAGGGGGCCGGGAGGCACACAGATACGCAGTATTTT.

This chain links TRBV6-1 with TRBJ2-1, with 7 bases lining up with TRBD2. V was pared by 5 bases and J by 7 bases, with 14 bases of the junction left unmatched. Germline CDR1 is MNHNS and CDR2 is SASEGT. The CDR3 sequence is 16 residues long. The chain's CDR3 is CASSSREGITINEQFF. The CDR3 coding sequence is TGTGCCAGCAGTTCAAGGGAGGGTATAACAATAAATGAGCAGTTCTTC.

This clonotype has at least ten counts. The chain couples TRBV10-2 to TRBJ2-5; tentatively, D is TRBD1 or TRBD2 (5 bases each). V shed 4 bases and J shed 4 bases, with 10 bases lying between them. From germline, CDR1 is WSHSY and CDR2 SAAADI. The CDR3 is 13 residues long. In DNA, the CDR3 is TGCGCCAGCAGTGGAGGGGCGCGAGAGACCCAGTACTTC. Translation gives CASSGGARETQYF.

This clonotype appeared many times. The CDR3 bases are TGTGCCAGCAGAAACAGGGTGGGGCAGCCCCAGCATTTT. Translation: CASRNRVGQPQHF. V and J are TRBV6-2 or TRBV6-3 and TRBJ1-5, with D possibly being TRBD1 (6 bases). The CDR3 covers 13 residues. Looked up from germline, CDR1 is MNHEY and CDR2 is SVGEGT. With 6 bases removed from V and 7 bases from J, the gap between germline ends came to 13 bases.

In this sample, this clonotype turned up many times. The genes are TRBV25-1 and TRBJ2-4; TRBD2 is a possible D gene (6 bases). Deletions cut 3 bases from V and 7 bases from J, with 10 bases between. Germline V gene sequence: CDR1 MGHDK, CDR2 SYGVNS. CDR3 length equals 13 residues. As DNA, the CDR3 is TGTGCCAGCAGTGACCCTCGGGGGAACATTCAGTACTTC. Translated, it gives CASSDPRGNIQYF.

This clonotype occurred many times. The rearrangement joins TRBV7-9 to TRBJ2-7; TRBD1 might be the D (6 bases). From germline, CDR1 is SEHNR and CDR2 FQNEAQ (reference sequence). The CDR3 has 13 residues. V was trimmed by 6 bases and J by 4 bases, leaving 13 bases between them. The chain's CDR3 is CASRYPTGYEQYF. The CDR3 nucleotides are TGTGCCAGCAGGTATCCGACAGGATACGAGCAGTACTTC.

This clonotype was detected ten times or more. The chain employs TRBV7-2 and TRBJ1-5; the D gene is possibly TRBD1 (5 bases). The V gene lost 5 bases and the J gene lost 6 bases, with 14 bases spanning the gap. Per the germline V gene, CDR1 is SGHTA and CDR2 is FQGNSA. The CDR3 loop spans 14 amino acids. Here the CDR3 DNA reads TGTGCCAGCAGCCTCATAGGGGCGACTCAGCCCCAGCATTTT. Its translation is CASSLIGATQPQHF.